The sequence of this TCR beta chain was determined in a study of post-analysis software for immune sequencing data. Study-level information: Recorded subtypes: relapsing-remitting, secondary progressive, progressive-relapsing; some patients unannotated.

Overall study results and limits: In patients, four to six TRBV segments were more frequent than in controls, with TRBV5-6, TRBV5-1 and TRBV20-1 among them. Same-batch samples co-clustered strongly by F measure.

Comment on this clonotype: Its antigen is not identified.

With 0 bases removed from V and 0 bases from J, the gap between germline ends came to 16 bases. Per the germline V gene, CDR1 is LNHNV and CDR2 is YYDKDF (reference sequence). The CDR3 loop spans 18 amino acids. The TCR beta cDNA libraries contained unique molecular identifiers. Each sample of roughly 0.9 to 11 million input T cells yielded 500,000 or so cDNA molecules, so each molecule approximated one T cell. TCRdb redid the calling of the PCR reads with MiXCR, one entry per CDR3 protein. The sample consists of approximately 770,000 distinct CDR3 sequences, 46% of them appearing once. The chain recombines TRBV15 with TRBJ2-3; D gene ambiguous. Sequencing was done on a sample of blood. This clonotype originated in a girl between 10 and 17 years old with multiple sclerosis. The CDR3 region has the DNA TGTGCCACCAGCAGAGACCTAACTAAGCGACTGAGCACAGATACGCAGTATTTT. It is translated as CATSRDLTKRLSTDTQYF.